A selection of T cell receptor beta chains follows, all from one sample in a study of blood T cell repertoires in COVID-19. Repertoires were generated with immunoSEQ multiplex PCR, while TCRdb's copy carries only in-frame clones and drops some. The table includes approximately 300,000 clones, 90% detected once. The sample was peripheral blood. These receptors originate from a woman aged 25 to 45 with COVID-19, enrolled during active disease. Each CDR3 is given with its conserved first and last residue. D genes are given only for firm matches. The size of a clone is reported for some rows only, either as once, few or many, or as a class for expanded clones.

len,abundance,j_gene,d_gene,v_gene,CDR3aa,CDR3nt
13,.,TRBJ2-5,.,TRBV29-1,CSVGVVQQETQYF,TGCAGCGTTGGAGTGGTACAGCAAGAGACCCAGTACTTC
14,.,TRBJ1-4,TRBD1,TRBV6-1,CASSEGQGFEKLFF,TGTGCCAGCAGTGAAGGACAGGGTTTTGAAAAACTGTTTTTT
13,.,TRBJ1-4,TRBD1,TRBV7-2,CASGPGQGEKLFF,TGTGCCAGTGGACCGGGACAGGGTGAAAAACTGTTTTTT
14,.,TRBJ1-2,.,TRBV2,CASSPDEGPRGYTF,TGTGCCAGCAGCCCAGACGAGGGCCCCCGGGGCTACACCTTC
15,.,TRBJ1-5,.,TRBV2,CASSLETQGYQPQHF,TGTGCCAGCAGCCTAGAAACCCAGGGATATCAGCCCCAGCATTTT
17,.,TRBJ2-1,TRBD2,TRBV16,CASSQGTSGRTYNEQFF,TGTGCCAGCAGCCAAGGGACTAGCGGGAGGACCTACAATGAGCAGTTCTTC
16,.,TRBJ2-3,TRBD2,TRBV5-4,CASSPRTSGIRMYPYF,TGTGCCAGCAGCCCACGGACTAGCGGGATACGAATGTATCCGTATTTT
14,.,TRBJ1-4,.,TRBV7-9,CASSLRTSNEKLFF,TGTGCCAGCAGCTTAAGGACATCTAATGAAAAACTGTTTTTT
17,.,TRBJ2-2,TRBD2,TRBV9,CASSPFSGSGNSGELFF,TGTGCCAGCAGCCCCTTTTCGGGGAGCGGGAATAGCGGGGAGCTGTTTTTT
16,.,TRBJ2-1,.,TRBV7-8,CASRQSRAGSYNEQFF,TGTGCCAGCAGACAAAGCCGCGCGGGTTCCTACAATGAGCAGTTCTTC
17,.,TRBJ2-5,TRBD1,TRBV6-1,CASSDTLRGGGRETQYF,TGTGCCAGCAGTGATACCCTCAGAGGGGGCGGTAGAGAGACCCAGTACTTC
14,.,TRBJ1-2,TRBD1,TRBV5-6,CASRTDRWAYGYTF,TGTGCCAGCAGAACGGACAGGTGGGCCTATGGCTACACCTTC
13,.,TRBJ2-7,.,TRBV9,CASSDETFYEQYF,TGTGCCAGCAGCGACGAGACTTTCTACGAGCAGTACTTC
16,.,TRBJ2-5,TRBD2,TRBV15,CATSIPGLAFRETQYF,TGTGCCACCAGCATCCCGGGACTAGCTTTCCGAGAGACCCAGTACTTC
15,.,TRBJ2-7,TRBD2,TRBV6-1,CASSEGGLVIGEQYF,TGTGCCAGCAGTGAAGGGGGACTAGTTATCGGCGAGCAGTACTTC
13,.,TRBJ1-2,TRBD1,TRBV7-6,CASSSNQGGGYTF,TGTGCCAGCAGCTCAAACCAGGGGGGCGGCTACACCTTC
13,.,TRBJ1-4,.,TRBV18,CASSPKLFEKLFF,TGTGCCAGCTCACCCAAACTGTTTGAAAAACTGTTTTTT
15,few,TRBJ2-4,.,TRBV5-1,CASSFEGAEGNIQYF,TGCGCCAGCAGCTTCGAGGGGGCGGAGGGAAACATTCAGTACTTC
15,.,TRBJ1-5,.,TRBV6-2/TRBV6-3,CASSYVGGGNQPQHF,TGTGCCAGCAGTTACGTGGGAGGGGGCAATCAGCCCCAGCATTTT
16,.,TRBJ2-2,.,TRBV7-9,CASSLGHNSATGELFF,TGTGCCAGCAGCTTAGGACACAACTCCGCGACCGGGGAGCTGTTTTTT
12,.,TRBJ2-7,TRBD1,TRBV6-5,CASGDSSYEQYF,TGTGCCAGCGGGGACAGCTCCTACGAGCAGTACTTC
13,.,TRBJ2-7,.,TRBV5-1,CASSFGGSYEQYF,TGCGCCAGCAGCTTTGGGGGGTCCTACGAGCAGTACTTC
15,.,TRBJ2-3,.,TRBV5-1,CASSSGGSPVDTQYF,TGCGCCAGCAGCTCTGGAGGGAGTCCGGTAGATACGCAGTATTTT
14,.,TRBJ2-1,.,TRBV5-1,CASSSEGPYNEQFF,TGCGCCAGCAGCTCAGAGGGCCCGTACAATGAGCAGTTCTTC
13,.,TRBJ2-7,.,TRBV5-1,CASSFRDNYEQYF,TGCGCCAGCAGCTTCCGGGACAACTACGAGCAGTACTTC
17,.,TRBJ2-7,TRBD2,TRBV19,CASSPGLATGFNYEQYF,TGTGCCAGTAGTCCGGGACTAGCAACGGGTTTTAACTACGAGCAGTACTTC
13,.,TRBJ1-1,.,TRBV18,CASAITGNTEAFF,TGTGCCAGCGCGATTACAGGGAACACTGAAGCTTTCTTT
14,.,TRBJ2-1,TRBD2,TRBV29-1,CSVTTSGRVNEQFF,TGCAGCGTGACGACTAGCGGGAGAGTTAATGAGCAGTTCTTC
14,.,TRBJ1-2,.,TRBV15,CATSRAEGNYGYTF,TGTGCCACCAGCAGAGCGGAGGGGAACTATGGCTACACCTTC
12,.,TRBJ1-2,.,TRBV29-1,CSVVNSLTGYTF,TGCAGCGTTGTAAACAGCCTCACTGGCTACACCTTC
13,.,TRBJ1-5,.,TRBV6-5,CASSRSEGQPQHF,TGTGCCAGCAGCCGGAGCGAGGGTCAGCCCCAGCATTTT